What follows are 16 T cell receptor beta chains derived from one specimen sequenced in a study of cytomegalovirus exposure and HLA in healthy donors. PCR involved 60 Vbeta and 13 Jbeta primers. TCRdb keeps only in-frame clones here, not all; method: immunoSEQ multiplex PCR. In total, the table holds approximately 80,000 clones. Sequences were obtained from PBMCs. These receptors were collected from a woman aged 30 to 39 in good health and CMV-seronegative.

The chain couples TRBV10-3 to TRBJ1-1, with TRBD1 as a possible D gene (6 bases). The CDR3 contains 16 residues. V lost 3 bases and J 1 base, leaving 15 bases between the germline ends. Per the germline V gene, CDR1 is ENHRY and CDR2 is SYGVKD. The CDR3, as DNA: TGTGCCATCAGTGACCCTGGAACAGGGAAGAACACTGAAGCTTTCTTT. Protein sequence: CAISDPGTGKNTEAFF.

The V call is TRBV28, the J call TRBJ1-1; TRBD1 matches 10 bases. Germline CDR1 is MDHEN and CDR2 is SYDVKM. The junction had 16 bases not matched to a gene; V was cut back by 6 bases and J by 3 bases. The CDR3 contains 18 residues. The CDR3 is CASSSPYGTGVQDTEAFF. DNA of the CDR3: TGTGCCAGCAGCTCACCCTACGGGACAGGGGTGCAGGACACTGAAGCTTTCTTT.

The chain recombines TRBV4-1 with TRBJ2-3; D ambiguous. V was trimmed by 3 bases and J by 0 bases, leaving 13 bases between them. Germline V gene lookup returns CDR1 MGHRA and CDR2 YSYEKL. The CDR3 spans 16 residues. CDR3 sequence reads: CASSHALAPSTDTQYF. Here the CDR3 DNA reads TGCGCCAGCAGCCACGCACTTGCGCCTAGCACAGATACGCAGTATTTT.

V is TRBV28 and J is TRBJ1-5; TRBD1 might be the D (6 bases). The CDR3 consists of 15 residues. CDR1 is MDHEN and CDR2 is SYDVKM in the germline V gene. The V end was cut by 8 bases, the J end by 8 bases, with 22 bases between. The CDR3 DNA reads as TGTGCCAGCCCCTCATCAGCGGGGGCGTGGGAGCCCCAGCATTTT. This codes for CASPSSAGAWEPQHF.

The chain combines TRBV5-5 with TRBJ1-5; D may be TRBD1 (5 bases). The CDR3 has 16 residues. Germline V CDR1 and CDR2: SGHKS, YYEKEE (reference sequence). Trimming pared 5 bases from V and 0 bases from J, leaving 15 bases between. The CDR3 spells CASSPWADISNQPQHF. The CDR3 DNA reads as TGTGCCAGCAGTCCTTGGGCGGACATTAGCAATCAGCCCCAGCATTTT. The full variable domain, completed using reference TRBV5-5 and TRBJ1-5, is DAGVTQSPTHLIKTRGQQVTLRCSPISGHKSVSWYQQVLGQGPQFIFQYYEKEERGRGNFPDRFSARQFPNYSSELNVNALLLGDSALYLCASSPWADISNQPQHFGDGTRLSIL.

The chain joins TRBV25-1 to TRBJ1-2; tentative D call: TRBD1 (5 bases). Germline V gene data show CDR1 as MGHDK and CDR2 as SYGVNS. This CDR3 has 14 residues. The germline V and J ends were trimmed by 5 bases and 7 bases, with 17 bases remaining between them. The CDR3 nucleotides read TGTGCCAGCAGTCCGACAGACCGAGTTAGTGGCTACACCTTC. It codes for CASSPTDRVSGYTF.

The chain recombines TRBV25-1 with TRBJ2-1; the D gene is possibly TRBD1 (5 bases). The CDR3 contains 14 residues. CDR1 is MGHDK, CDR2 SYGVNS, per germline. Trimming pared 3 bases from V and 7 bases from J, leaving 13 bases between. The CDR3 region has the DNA TGTGCCAGCAGTGATCAAGGGGTAAGGAATGAGCAGTTCTTC. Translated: CASSDQGVRNEQFF.

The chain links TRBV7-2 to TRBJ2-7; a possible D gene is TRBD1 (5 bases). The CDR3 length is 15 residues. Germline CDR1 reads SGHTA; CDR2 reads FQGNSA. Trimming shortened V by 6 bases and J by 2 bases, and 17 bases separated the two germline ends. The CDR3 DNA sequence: TGTGCCAGCAGAAAGGACAAGGCCCTAACCTACGAGCAGTACTTC. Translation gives CASRKDKALTYEQYF.

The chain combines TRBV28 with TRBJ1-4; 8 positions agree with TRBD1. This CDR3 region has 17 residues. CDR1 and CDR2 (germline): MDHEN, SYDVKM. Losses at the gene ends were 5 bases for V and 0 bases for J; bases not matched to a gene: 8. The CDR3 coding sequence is TGTGCCAGCAGTCCCCCGGGACAGGTCGCAACTAATGAAAAACTGTTTTTT. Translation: CASSPPGQVATNEKLFF.

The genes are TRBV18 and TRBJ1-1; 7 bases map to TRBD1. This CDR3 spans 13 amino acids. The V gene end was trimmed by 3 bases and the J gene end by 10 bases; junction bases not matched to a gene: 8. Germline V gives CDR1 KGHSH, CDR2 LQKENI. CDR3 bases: TGTGCCAGCTCACCCGACAGGGTGGGTCGAGCTTTCTTT. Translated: CASSPDRVGRAFF.

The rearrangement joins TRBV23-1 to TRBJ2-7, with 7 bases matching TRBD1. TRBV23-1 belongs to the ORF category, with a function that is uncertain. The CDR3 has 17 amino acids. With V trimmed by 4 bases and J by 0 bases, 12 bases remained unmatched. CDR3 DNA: TGCGCCAGCAGTCGGGTTCGGGGACAGCCGGCCTCCTACGAGCAGTACTTC. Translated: CASSRVRGQPASYEQYF.

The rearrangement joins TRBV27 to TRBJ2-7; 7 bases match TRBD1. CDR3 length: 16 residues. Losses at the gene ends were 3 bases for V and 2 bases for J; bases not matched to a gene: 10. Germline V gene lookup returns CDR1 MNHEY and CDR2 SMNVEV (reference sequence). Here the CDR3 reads CASSLGMGQSAYEQYF. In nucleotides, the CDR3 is TGTGCCAGCAGTTTGGGTATGGGACAGAGTGCCTACGAGCAGTACTTC.

CDR3 amino acids: CASSEARDSRGGGYTF. CDR3 coding DNA: TGTGCCAGCAGTGAAGCCCGGGACTCCCGGGGCGGGGGCTACACCTTC. J is TRBJ1-2 and V is TRBV6-1, with a possible D match to TRBD1 (5 bases). From germline, CDR1 is MNHNS and CDR2 SASEGT. The CDR3 loop spans 16 amino acids. The V end lost 0 bases, the J end lost 8 bases, and 19 bases lay between the germline ends.

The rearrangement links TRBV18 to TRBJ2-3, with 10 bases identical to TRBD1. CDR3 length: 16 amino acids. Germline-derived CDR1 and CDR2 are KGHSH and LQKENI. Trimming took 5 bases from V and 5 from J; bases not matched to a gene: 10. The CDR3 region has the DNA TGTGCCAGCTCAACGACAGGGGGCGGCCCTCAAGATACGCAGTATTTT. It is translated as CASSTTGGGPQDTQYF.

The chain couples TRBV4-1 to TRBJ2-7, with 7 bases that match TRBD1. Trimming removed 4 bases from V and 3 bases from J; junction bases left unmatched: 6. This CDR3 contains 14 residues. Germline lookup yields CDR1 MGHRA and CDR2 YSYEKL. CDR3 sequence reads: CASSLSGTVYEQYF. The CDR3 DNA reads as TGCGCCAGCAGCCTTTCCGGGACAGTCTACGAGCAGTACTTC.

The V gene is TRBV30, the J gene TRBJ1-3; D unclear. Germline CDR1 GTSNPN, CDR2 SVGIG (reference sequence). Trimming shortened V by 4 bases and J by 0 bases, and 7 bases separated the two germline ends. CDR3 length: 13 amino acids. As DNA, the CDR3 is TGTGCCTGGACACGGAGCTCTGGAAACACCATATATTTT. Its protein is CAWTRSSGNTIYF.